This T cell receptor beta chain was captured by sequencing in a study of CD8 T cells in ankylosing spondylitis. Findings and limits, study-wide: Reportedly, matched ankylosing spondylitis synovial fluid was significantly enriched for disease-linked clones. Ankylosing spondylitis blood seemed to carry a telltale TCR beta motif made of several highly homologous variants.

Quantitative 5'-RACE with molecular barcodes was used to make the TCR beta libraries. TCRdb redid the calling of the 5' RACE reads with MiXCR, one entry per CDR3 protein. The table lists under 450,000 distinct CDR3 sequences, 20% to 25% of them singletons. The CDR3 is 18 residues long. CDR1 is SGHRS, CDR2 YFSETQ, per germline. V was clipped by 4 bases and J by 3 bases, with 22 bases between them. This clonotype appeared a few times. The target antigen is unknown. The chain carries TRBV5-1 and TRBJ2-2; a weak D match, TRBD2 (6 bases). This clonotype was sampled from a male donor with ankylosing spondylitis or in good health (not recorded which). The specimen was blood, either unsorted or a sorted T cell fraction (not recorded which). The CDR3 DNA follows: TGCGCCAGCAGCGGAAGCATCCGGGACTCATATTACACCGGGGAGCTGTTTTTT. Translation gives CASSGSIRDSYYTGELFF.